Presented here are 4 T cell receptor beta chains from one specimen sequenced in a study of beta chain features in type 1 diabetes. Every isolated RNA sample was fully reverse transcribed, so sequencing captured expressed TCRB transcripts. Assay: immunoSEQ multiplex PCR; the TCRdb copy retains only in-frame clones and omits some. The sample includes about 930,000 clones, roughly 15% seen only once; the top ten take 0.023%. The specimen was naive CD4+ T cells from blood. Source of these receptors: a woman aged 18 to 35 in good health.

A few counts support this clone. The CDR3 DNA sequence: TGTGCCAGCAGTTCAACGGGGCTTGGCACTGAAGCTTTCTTT. This gives the protein CASSSTGLGTEAFF. J is TRBJ1-1 and V is TRBV28; D may be TRBD1 (5 bases). CDR1 is MDHEN, CDR2 SYDVKM, per germline. Between the trimmed V and J ends, which lost 4 bases and 4 bases, there was a span of 13 bases. This CDR3 contains 14 residues.

This clone was seen only a few times. V is TRBV11-2 and J is TRBJ2-7; 13 bases are shared with TRBD2. This CDR3 spans 14 amino acids. V lost 5 bases, J lost 7 bases, and 5 bases stayed unmatched. Germline V gene data show CDR1 as SGHAT and CDR2 as FQNNGV. The CDR3 DNA reads TGTGCCAGCAGCCCAGGACTAGCGGGAGTGGAGCAGTACTTC. It specifies CASSPGLAGVEQYF. Supplemented by reference TRBV11-2 and TRBJ2-7, the full variable domain reads EAGVAQSPRYKIIEKRQSVAFWCNPISGHATLYWYQQILGQGPKLLIQFQNNGVVDDSQLPKDRFSAERLKGVDSTLKIQPAKLEDSAVYLCASSPGLAGVEQYFGPGTRLTVT.

V is TRBV5-1 and J is TRBJ1-2, with unresolved D. CDR3 length: 16 amino acids. Germline V gives CDR1 SGHRS, CDR2 YFSETQ. The V end was cut by 3 bases, the J end by 4 bases, with 19 bases between. The CDR3 bases are TGCGCCAGCAGCTACGGCGAGGCGCAGATTCCCTATGGCTACACCTTC. Its translation: CASSYGEAQIPYGYTF.

Worth noting for this clone: This sample includes further DNA sequences coding for the same CDR3. The chain combines TRBV6-6 with TRBJ2-1; the D is unclear. Deletions cut 7 bases from V and 5 bases from J, with 6 bases between. Germline lookup yields CDR1 MNHNY and CDR2 SVGAGI (reference sequence). The CDR3 contains 11 residues. The CDR3 DNA follows: TGTGCCAGCATAGGGAACAATGAGCAGTTCTTC. Protein sequence: CASIGNNEQFF.